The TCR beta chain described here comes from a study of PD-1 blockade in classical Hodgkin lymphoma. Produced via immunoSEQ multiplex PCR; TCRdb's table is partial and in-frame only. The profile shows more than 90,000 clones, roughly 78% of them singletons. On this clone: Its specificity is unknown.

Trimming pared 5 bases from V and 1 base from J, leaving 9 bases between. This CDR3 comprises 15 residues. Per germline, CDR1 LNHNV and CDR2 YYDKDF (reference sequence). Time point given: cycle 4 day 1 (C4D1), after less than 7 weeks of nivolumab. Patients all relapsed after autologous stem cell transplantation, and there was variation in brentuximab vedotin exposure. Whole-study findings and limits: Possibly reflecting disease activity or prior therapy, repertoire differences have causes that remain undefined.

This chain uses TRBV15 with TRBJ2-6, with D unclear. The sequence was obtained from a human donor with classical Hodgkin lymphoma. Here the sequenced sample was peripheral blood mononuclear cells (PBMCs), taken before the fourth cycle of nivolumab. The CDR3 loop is CATSLQGSGANVLTF. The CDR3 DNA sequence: TGTGCCACCAGCCTTCAAGGGTCTGGGGCCAACGTCCTGACTTTC.